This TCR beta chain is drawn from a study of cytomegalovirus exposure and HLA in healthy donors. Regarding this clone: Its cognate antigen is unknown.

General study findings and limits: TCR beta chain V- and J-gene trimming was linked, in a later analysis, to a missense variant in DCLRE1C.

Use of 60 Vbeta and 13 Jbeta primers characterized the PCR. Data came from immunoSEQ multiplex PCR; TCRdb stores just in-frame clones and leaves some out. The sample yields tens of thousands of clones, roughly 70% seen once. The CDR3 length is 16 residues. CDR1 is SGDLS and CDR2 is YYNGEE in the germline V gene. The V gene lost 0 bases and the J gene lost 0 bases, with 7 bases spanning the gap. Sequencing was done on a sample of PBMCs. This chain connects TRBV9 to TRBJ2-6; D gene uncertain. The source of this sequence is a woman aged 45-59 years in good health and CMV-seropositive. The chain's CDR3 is CASSVGAVSGANVLTF. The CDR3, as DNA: TGTGCCAGCAGCGTAGGGGCTGTCTCTGGGGCCAACGTCCTGACTTTC.